This T cell receptor beta chain appears in the sequencing data of a study of spatial heterogeneity in lung cancer. About the study: At a median of around 23 months after resection, follow-up PBMC samples were sequenced when available.

As to time point: blood at routine non-recurrence follow-up after resection. Tumor, nontumor lung or frozen PBMC supplied whole RNA that was sequenced unsorted. This clonotype has just a few counts. The antigen is not known. CDR1 is MDHEN and CDR2 is SYDVKM in the germline V gene. Between the trimmed V and J ends, which lost 0 bases and 3 bases, there was a span of 9 bases. This CDR3 comprises 15 residues. Overall study results and limits: More often at tumor resection than at routine follow-up, ubiquitous expanded tumor TCRs were detected in the blood.

TCRdb re-called the 5' RACE reads through MiXCR, storing one row per CDR3 protein. Here the sample spans fewer than 55,000 distinct CDR3 sequences, less than 9.5% being singletons. This TCR derives from a female donor with early-stage non-small cell lung cancer. V and J are TRBV28 and TRBJ1-3; possible D gene TRBD1, 5 bases. Specimen: PBMCs, collected at follow-up. The chain's CDR3 is CASSLWQGGGNTIYF. The CDR3 DNA reads TGTGCCAGCAGTTTATGGCAGGGTGGTGGAAACACCATATATTTT.